A single T cell receptor beta chain is shown here with its context. Its specificity is not known. The data belong to a study of CD8+ T cells in alopecia areata. General study points: Higher clonality and more expanded CD8+ clones appeared in lesional than normal scalp. There were also resident alphabeta T cells of normal skin sequenced in scalp samples. Mice showed TCR sharing more clearly than patients did, possibly owing to HLA.

Trimming removed 7 bases at V and 2 bases at J, with 12 bases between. The CDR3 is 13 amino acids. Germline V gives CDR1 SQVTM, CDR2 ANQGSEA. Once RNA had been extracted, it was reverse transcribed into cDNA to act as the sequencing template. Sequencing was performed with immunoSEQ multiplex PCR; in TCRdb, only in-frame clones are kept and a portion is missing. The data contain 90,000 to 130,000 clones, roughly 64% of them singletons. Investigators sorted PBMCs to obtain both CD4+ and CD8+ T cells. Sequenced sample: CD8+ T cells sorted from blood. This TCR came from a human donor in good health. The V gene is TRBV29-1, the J gene TRBJ2-1; D might be TRBD1 (6 bases). The CDR3 DNA is TGCAGCGCCGCGGACAGAACCTACAATGAGCAGTTCTTC. Protein product: CSAADRTYNEQFF.